This T cell receptor beta chain emerged from a study of OX40 agonist ivuxolimab in advanced cancers. About the research overall: Patients assigned to dose escalation were diagnosed with hepatocellular carcinoma, melanoma, renal cell or head and neck cancer.

Germline CDR1 is SGHRS and CDR2 is YFSETQ. The CDR3 has 15 amino acids. The V and J ends lost 4 bases and 0 bases, in that order; junction bases with no gene match: 6. A note on this clone: Its antigen is unknown.

TCRdb's table, derived via immunoSEQ multiplex PCR, lists solely in-frame clones and lacks some. Of more than 80,000 clones detected, roughly nine tenths appear once; the ten largest clones hold 8.7%. Points from the study as a whole: Blood T cells, both CD4+ and CD8+, expanded clonally by week 6 at 0.1 to 3.0 mg/kg. It was not determined which antigens were specifically recognized by the peripheral T cells that had undergone clonal expansion.

This clonotype originated in an adult with an advanced solid tumor such as melanoma, head and neck, liver or kidney cancer. The sample in question was CD4+ or CD8+ T cells sorted from blood, obtained in a trial of the OX40 agonist ivuxolimab. J is TRBJ2-7 and V is TRBV5-1; 8 nucleotides align to TRBD1. The CDR3 nucleotides read TGCGCCAGCAGCAAGGGACAGGCCAGCTCCTACGAGCAGTACTTC. Encoded protein: CASSKGQASSYEQYF.